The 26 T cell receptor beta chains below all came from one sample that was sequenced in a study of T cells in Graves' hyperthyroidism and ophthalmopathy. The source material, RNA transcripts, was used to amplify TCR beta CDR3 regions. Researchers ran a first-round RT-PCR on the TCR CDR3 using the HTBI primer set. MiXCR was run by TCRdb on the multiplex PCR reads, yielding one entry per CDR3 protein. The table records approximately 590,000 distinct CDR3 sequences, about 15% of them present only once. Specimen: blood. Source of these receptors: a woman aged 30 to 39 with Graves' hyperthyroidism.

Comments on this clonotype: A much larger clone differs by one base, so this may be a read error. The CDR3 sequence is CVTTGTQNTGELFF. DNA of the CDR3: TGTGTCACCACTGGGACACAGAACACCGGGGAGCTGTTTTTT. The rearrangement joins TRBV24-1 to TRBJ2-2; tentative D call: TRBD1 (6 bases). Germline V gene lookup returns CDR1 KGHDR and CDR2 SFDVKD. This CDR3 has 14 amino acids.

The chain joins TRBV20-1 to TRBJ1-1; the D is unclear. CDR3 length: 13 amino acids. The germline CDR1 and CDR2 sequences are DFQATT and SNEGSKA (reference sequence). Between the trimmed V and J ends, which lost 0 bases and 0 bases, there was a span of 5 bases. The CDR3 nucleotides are TGCAGTGCTAGAGATCCGGTGAACACTGAAGCTTTCTTT. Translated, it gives CSARDPVNTEAFF.

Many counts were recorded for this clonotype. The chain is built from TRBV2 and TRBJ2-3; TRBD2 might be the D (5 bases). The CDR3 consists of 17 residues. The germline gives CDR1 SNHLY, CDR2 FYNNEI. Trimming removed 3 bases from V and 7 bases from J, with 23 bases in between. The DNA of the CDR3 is TGTGCCAGCAGTGAGGTTACGAACACCCTATTAGCGAATACGCAGTATTTT. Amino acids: CASSEVTNTLLANTQYF.

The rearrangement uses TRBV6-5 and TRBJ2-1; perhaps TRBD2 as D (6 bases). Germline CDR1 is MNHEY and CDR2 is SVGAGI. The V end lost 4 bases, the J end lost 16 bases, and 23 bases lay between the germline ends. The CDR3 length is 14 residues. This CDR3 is CASSSNYLAAREFF. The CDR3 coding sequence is TGTGCCAGCAGTTCAAATTACTTAGCGGCACGGGAATTCTTC.

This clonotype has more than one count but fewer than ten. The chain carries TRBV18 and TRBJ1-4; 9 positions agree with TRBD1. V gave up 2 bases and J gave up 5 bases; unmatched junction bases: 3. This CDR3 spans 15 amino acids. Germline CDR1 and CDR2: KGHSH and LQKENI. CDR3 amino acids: CASSPVGTGNEKLFF. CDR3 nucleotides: TGTGCCAGCTCACCAGTCGGGACAGGGAATGAAAAACTGTTTTTT.

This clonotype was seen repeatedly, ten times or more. The DNA for the CDR3 is TGTGCCTCTGGACCGTCCTACGAGCAGTACTTC. It codes for CASGPSYEQYF. This rearrangement joins TRBV28 to TRBJ2-7; no definite D call. Trimming pared 11 bases from V and 1 base from J, leaving 9 bases between. Germline V CDR1 and CDR2: MDHEN, SYDVKM. The CDR3 totals 11 residues.

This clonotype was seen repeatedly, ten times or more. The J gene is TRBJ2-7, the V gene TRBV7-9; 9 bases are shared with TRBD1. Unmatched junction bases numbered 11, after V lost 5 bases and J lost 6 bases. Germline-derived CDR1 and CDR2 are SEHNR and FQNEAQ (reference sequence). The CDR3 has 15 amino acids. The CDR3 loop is CASSLTDRGLSEQYF. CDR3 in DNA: TGTGCCAGCAGCCTGACGGACAGGGGACTATCCGAGCAGTACTTC.

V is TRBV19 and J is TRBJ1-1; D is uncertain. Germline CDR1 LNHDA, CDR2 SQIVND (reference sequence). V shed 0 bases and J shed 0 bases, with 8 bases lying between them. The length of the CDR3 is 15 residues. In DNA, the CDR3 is TGTGCCAGTAGTATAGAGGGAGGGATGAACACTGAAGCTTTCTTT. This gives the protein CASSIEGGMNTEAFF.

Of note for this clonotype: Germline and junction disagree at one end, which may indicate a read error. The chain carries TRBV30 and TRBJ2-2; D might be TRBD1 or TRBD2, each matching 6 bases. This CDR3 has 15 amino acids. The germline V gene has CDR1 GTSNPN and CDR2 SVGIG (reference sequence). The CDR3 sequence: CAWGFGGPAPGELLF. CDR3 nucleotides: TGTGCCTGGGGTTTTGGGGGGCCCGCGCCGGGGGAGCTGCTTTTT.

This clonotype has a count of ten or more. This chain's CDR3 is CASSLPGLAYEQYF. The CDR3 nucleotides read TGTGCCAGCAGCTTACCGGGACTAGCTTACGAGCAGTACTTC. This chain connects TRBV13 to TRBJ2-7; 9 nucleotides line up with TRBD2. CDR3 length: 14 residues. The ends lost 2 bases at V and 4 bases at J; junction bases unmatched: 3. Germline V lookup: CDR1 PRHDT, CDR2 FYEKMQ (reference sequence).

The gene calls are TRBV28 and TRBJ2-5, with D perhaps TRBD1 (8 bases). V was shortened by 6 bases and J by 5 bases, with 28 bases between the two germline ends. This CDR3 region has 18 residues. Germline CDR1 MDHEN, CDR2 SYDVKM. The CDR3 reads CASSPTGGGKGFAETQYF. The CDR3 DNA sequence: TGTGCCAGCAGCCCCACAGGGGGGGGCAAGGGGTTCGCGGAGACCCAGTACTTC.

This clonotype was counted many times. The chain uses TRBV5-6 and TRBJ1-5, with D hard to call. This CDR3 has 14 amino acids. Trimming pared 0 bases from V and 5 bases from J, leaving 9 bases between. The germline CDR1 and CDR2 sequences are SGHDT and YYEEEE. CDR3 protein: CASSLAVGDQPQHF. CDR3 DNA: TGTGCCAGCAGCTTGGCCGTAGGTGATCAGCCCCAGCATTTT. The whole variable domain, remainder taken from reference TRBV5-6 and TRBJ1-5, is DAGVTQSPTHLIKTRGQQVTLRCSPKSGHDTVSWYQQALGQGPQFIFQYYEEEERQRGNFPDRFSGHQFPNYSSELNVNALLLGDSALYLCASSLAVGDQPQHFGDGTRLSIL.

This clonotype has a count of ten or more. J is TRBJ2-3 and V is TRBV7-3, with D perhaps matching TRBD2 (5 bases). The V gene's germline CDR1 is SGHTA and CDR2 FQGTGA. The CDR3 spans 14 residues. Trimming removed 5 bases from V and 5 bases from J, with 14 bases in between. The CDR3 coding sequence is TGTGCCAGCAGCCCCTCGGGATATGGAGATACGCAGTATTTT. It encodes CASSPSGYGDTQYF.

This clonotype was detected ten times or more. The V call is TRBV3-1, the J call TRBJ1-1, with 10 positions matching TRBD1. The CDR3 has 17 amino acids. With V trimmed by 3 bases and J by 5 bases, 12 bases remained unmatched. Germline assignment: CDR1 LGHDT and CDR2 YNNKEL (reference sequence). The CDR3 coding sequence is TGTGCCAGCAGCCACCCCCGTCCCGGGACAGGGGAGACTGAAGCTTTCTTT. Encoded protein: CASSHPRPGTGETEAFF.

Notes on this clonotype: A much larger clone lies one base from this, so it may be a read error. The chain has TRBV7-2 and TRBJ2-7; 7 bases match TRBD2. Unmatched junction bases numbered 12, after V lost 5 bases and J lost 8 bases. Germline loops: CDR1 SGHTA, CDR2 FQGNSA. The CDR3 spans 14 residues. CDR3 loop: CASSAGLIFYKQYF. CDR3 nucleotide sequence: TGTGCCAGCAGCGCGGGACTAATCTTTTACAAGCAGTACTTC. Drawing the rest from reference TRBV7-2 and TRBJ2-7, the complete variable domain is GAGVSQSPSNKVTEKGKDVELRCDPISGHTALYWYRQSLGQGLEFLIYFQGNSAPDKSGLPSDRFSAERTGGSVSTLTIQRTQQEDSAVYLCASSAGLIFYKQYFGPGTRLTVT.

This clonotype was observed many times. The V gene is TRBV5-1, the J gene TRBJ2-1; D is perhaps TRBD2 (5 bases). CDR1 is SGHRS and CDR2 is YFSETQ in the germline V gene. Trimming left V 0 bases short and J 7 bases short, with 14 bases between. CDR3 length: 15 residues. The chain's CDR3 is CASSLVGDPNNEQFF. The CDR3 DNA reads TGCGCCAGCAGCTTGGTGGGAGATCCTAATAATGAGCAGTTCTTC.

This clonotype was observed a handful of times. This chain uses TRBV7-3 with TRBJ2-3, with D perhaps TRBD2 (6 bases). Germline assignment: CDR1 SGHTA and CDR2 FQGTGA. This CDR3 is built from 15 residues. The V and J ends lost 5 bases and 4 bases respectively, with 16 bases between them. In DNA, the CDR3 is TGTGCCAGCAGCCCGGGACTCCCGGGGTCAGATACGCAGTATTTT. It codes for CASSPGLPGSDTQYF.

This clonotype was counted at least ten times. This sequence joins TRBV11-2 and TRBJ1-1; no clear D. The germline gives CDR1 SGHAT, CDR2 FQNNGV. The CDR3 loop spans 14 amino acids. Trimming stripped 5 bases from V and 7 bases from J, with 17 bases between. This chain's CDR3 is CASSTNRGQVEAFF. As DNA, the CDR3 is TGTGCCAGCAGCACAAACCGGGGTCAGGTTGAAGCTTTCTTT.

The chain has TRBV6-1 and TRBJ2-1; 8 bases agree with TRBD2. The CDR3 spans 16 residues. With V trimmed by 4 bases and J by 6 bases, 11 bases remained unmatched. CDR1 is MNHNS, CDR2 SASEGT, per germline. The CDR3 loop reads CASSVPLAGEFNEQFF. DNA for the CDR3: TGTGCCAGCAGTGTCCCGCTAGCGGGCGAGTTCAATGAGCAGTTCTTC.

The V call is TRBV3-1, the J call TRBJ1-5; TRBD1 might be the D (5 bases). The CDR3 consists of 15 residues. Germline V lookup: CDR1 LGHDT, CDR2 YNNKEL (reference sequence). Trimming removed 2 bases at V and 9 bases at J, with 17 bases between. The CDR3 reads CASSQLRDGAGPQHF. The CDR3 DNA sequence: TGTGCCAGCAGCCAATTGAGGGACGGTGCAGGGCCCCAGCATTTT. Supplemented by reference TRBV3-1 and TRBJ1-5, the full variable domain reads DTAVSQTPKYLVTQMGNDKSIKCEQNLGHDTMYWYKQDSKKFLKIMFSYNNKELIINETVPNRFSPKSPDKAHLNLHINSLELGDSAVYFCASSQLRDGAGPQHFGDGTRLSIL.

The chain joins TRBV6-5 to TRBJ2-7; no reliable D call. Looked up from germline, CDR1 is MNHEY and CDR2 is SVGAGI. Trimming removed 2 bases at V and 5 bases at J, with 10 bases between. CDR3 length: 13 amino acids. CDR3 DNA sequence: TGTGCCAGCAGTTACCTGGGGATCGACGAGCAGTACTTC. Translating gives CASSYLGIDEQYF.

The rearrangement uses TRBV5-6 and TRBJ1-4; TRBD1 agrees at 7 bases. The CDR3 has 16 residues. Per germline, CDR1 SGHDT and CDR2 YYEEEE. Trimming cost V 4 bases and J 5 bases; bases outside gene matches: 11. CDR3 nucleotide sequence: TGTGCCAGCAGCCTCTTCCAGGACAGGACAAATGAAAAACTGTTTTTT. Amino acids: CASSLFQDRTNEKLFF.

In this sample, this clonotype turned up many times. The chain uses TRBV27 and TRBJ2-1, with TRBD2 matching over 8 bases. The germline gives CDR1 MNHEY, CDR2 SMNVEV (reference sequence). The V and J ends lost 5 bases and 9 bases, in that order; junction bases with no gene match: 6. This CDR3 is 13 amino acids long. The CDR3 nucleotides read TGTGCCAGCAGTCCCGGGACTAGTGTTGAGCAGTTCTTC. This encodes CASSPGTSVEQFF.

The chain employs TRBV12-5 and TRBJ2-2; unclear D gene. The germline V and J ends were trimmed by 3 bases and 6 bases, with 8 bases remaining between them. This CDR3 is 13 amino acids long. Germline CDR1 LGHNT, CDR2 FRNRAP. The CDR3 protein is CASGLGGAGELFF. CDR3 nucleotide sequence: TGTGCTAGTGGTTTAGGTGGGGCCGGGGAGCTGTTTTTT. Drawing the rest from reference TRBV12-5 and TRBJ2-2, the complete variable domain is DARVTQTPRHKVTEMGQEVTMRCQPILGHNTVFWYRQTMMQGLELLAYFRNRAPLDDSGMPKDRFSAEMPDATLATLKIQPSEPRDSAVYFCASGLGGAGELFFGEGSRLTVL.

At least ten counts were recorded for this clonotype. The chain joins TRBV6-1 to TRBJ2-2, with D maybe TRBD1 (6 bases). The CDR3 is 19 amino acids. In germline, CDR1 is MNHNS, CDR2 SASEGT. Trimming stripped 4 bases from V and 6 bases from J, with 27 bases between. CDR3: CASSAQGRGTQSLPGELFF. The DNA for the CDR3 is TGTGCCAGCAGTGCCCAGGGCAGGGGAACCCAATCACTCCCCGGGGAGCTGTTTTTT.

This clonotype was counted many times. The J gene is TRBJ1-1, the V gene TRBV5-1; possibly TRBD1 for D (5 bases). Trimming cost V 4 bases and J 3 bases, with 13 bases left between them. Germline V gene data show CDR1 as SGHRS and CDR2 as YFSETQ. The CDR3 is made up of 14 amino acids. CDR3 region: CASSLGGDYTEAFF. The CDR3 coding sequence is TGCGCCAGCAGCCTCGGGGGTGACTACACTGAAGCTTTCTTT.